The 9 T cell receptor beta chains below all came from one sample that was sequenced in a study of T cell responses to AZD1222 COVID-19 vaccine. Sequencing used immunoSEQ multiplex PCR; TCRdb keeps in-frame clones, though not all of them. The sample lists roughly 30,000 clones, around 80% occurring once. This specimen was peripheral blood, taken on day 0 of AZD1222 vaccination. The receptors shown here come from an adult in good health.

The V and J genes are TRBV6-5 and TRBJ2-7, with D perhaps TRBD2 (7 bases). CDR3 size: 15 residues. Per germline, CDR1 MNHEY and CDR2 SVGAGI. Trimming pared 6 bases from V and 2 bases from J, leaving 17 bases between. The CDR3 sequence is CASRRPGGGTYEQYF. The CDR3 nucleotides are TGTGCCAGCAGGCGTCCGGGGGGCGGAACCTACGAGCAGTACTTC.

The CDR3 sequence: CASSSGAGGRRGYGYTF. The CDR3 coding sequence is TGTGCCAGCAGCTCAGGGGCAGGGGGCCGTAGGGGGTATGGCTACACCTTC. The chain couples TRBV5-5 to TRBJ1-2, with 8 positions matching TRBD1. The CDR3 runs to 17 residues. The J segment lost 5 bases and the V segment lost 3 bases, leaving 15 bases of the junction unmatched. Germline V lookup: CDR1 SGHKS, CDR2 YYEKEE (reference sequence).

This clone was found a few times. The J gene is TRBJ2-1, the V gene TRBV2; 7 bases map to TRBD1. This CDR3 is 17 amino acids long. The germline gives CDR1 SNHLY, CDR2 FYNNEI. V was clipped by 3 bases and J by 4 bases; unmatched bases: 12. In nucleotides, the CDR3 is TGTGCCAGCAGTGATCTTTTTAGACAGGGCAGTTACAATGAGCAGTTCTTC. Encoded protein: CASSDLFRQGSYNEQFF. Supplemented by reference TRBV2 and TRBJ2-1, the full variable domain reads EPEVTQTPSHQVTQMGQEVILRCVPISNHLYFYWYRQILGQKVEFLVSFYNNEISEKSEIFDDQFSVERPDGSNFTLKIRSTKLEDSAMYFCASSDLFRQGSYNEQFFGPGTRLTVL.

This sequence joins TRBV7-9 and TRBJ2-7, with 9 bases fitting TRBD1. CDR3 size: 17 residues. V lost 2 bases, J lost 5 bases, and 13 bases stayed unmatched. Germline assignment: CDR1 SEHNR and CDR2 FQNEAQ (reference sequence). Written as DNA, the CDR3 is TGTGCCAGCAGCTTAAGTGGTCCGGGACAGGGACCGGACGAGCAGTACTTC. The encoded protein is CASSLSGPGQGPDEQYF.

V gene TRBV5-4 combines with J gene TRBJ2-1; TRBD2 matches at 8 bases. Germline-derived CDR1 and CDR2 are SGHNT and YYREEE (reference sequence). Trimming at V came to 2 bases and at J to 1 base, leaving 5 bases not matched to a gene. The CDR3 consists of 16 residues. In nucleotides, the CDR3 is TGTGCCAGCAGCTTCCCGAGCGGGAGTTCCTACAATGAGCAGTTCTTC. It translates to CASSFPSGSSYNEQFF.

The chain joins TRBV6-5 to TRBJ1-6; D perhaps matches TRBD1 (6 bases). Trimming left V 10 bases short and J 5 bases short, with 18 bases between. Germline CDR1 MNHEY, CDR2 SVGAGI. The CDR3 loop spans 15 amino acids. CDR3 bases: TGTGCCATAAGGCGAGGGGGTAGGGATAATTCACCCCTCCACTTT. It codes for CAIRRGGRDNSPLHF.

J is TRBJ1-3 and V is TRBV19, with TRBD1 as a possible D gene (5 bases). The V end lost 3 bases, the J end lost 4 bases, and 10 bases lay between the germline ends. CDR1 and CDR2 (germline): LNHDA, SQIVND (reference sequence). The CDR3 loop spans 14 amino acids. The CDR3 DNA reads as TGTGCCAGTAGTATTCAGGGAAGGGGAAACACCATATATTTT. It codes for CASSIQGRGNTIYF.

This sequence joins TRBV5-6 and TRBJ2-7; TRBD1 aligns across 7 bases. Germline V CDR1 and CDR2: SGHDT, YYEEEE. V was pared by 3 bases and J by 4 bases, with 7 bases of the junction left unmatched. This CDR3 is 14 amino acids long. The chain's CDR3 is CASSSDRAGYEQYV. The CDR3 nucleotides read TGTGCCAGCAGCTCCGACAGGGCTGGGTACGAGCAGTACGTC.

The J gene is TRBJ2-1, the V gene TRBV18; D may match TRBD1 or TRBD2 (5 bases each). Trimming pared 3 bases from V and 7 bases from J, leaving 16 bases between. CDR3 size: 15 residues. Germline values: CDR1 KGHSH, CDR2 LQKENI. CDR3 nucleotides: TGTGCCAGCTCACCTGGGAACAGAGAGGGGAATGAGCAGTTCTTC. The encoded protein is CASSPGNREGNEQFF.